Listed below are T cell receptor beta chains from one sample, sequenced in a study of blood T cell repertoires in COVID-19. The table came from immunoSEQ multiplex PCR; TCRdb's copy has only in-frame clones and leaves some out. The table lists approximately 110,000 clones, over 75% of them singletons, with 5.5% to 8.5% in the top ten. The sequenced sample consisted of peripheral blood. The receptor set was obtained from a woman between 50 and 59 years old with acute or convalescent COVID-19. CDR3s include the opening cysteine and the closing phenylalanine or tryptophan. The D gene is left open where the match is weak. The listing skips clone size in some rows; elsewhere it reads once, few, many or a size class.

TRBV4-1	.	TRBJ1-2	.	TGCGCCAGCAGCCAAGATCTGAATCAGGGCGCTAACTATGGCTACACCTTC	CASSQDLNQGANYGYTF
TRBV11-2	.	TRBJ1-1	once	TGTGCCAGCAGCTTAGCGGGGGGGCTGCTGAACACTGAAGCTTTCTTT	CASSLAGGLLNTEAFF
TRBV2	.	TRBJ2-3	.	TGTGCCAGCATGAGGGAGACGCAGTATTTT	CASMRETQYF
TRBV11-3	.	TRBJ2-3	.	TGTGCCAGCAGCCGACTTCCGAGGGAAGATACGCAGTATTTT	CASSRLPREDTQYF
TRBV2	.	TRBJ2-1	.	TGTGCCAGCAGTGAAGGAGGCAGCTCCTACAATGAGCAGTTCTTC	CASSEGGSSYNEQFF
TRBV9	TRBD1	TRBJ2-2	.	TGTGCCAGCAGCGTAGAGGGGGCCCCGAACACCGGGGAGCTGTTTTTT	CASSVEGAPNTGELFF
TRBV6-1	.	TRBJ1-2	.	TGTGCCAGCAGTGAAGTATGGCAGCCCGGAGGTCACTATGGCTACACCTTC	CASSEVWQPGGHYGYTF
TRBV5-4	TRBD1	TRBJ2-4	.	TGTGCCAGCAGCTTGGGGCTCCCGACAGGGCCGAAAAACATTCAGTACTTC	CASSLGLPTGPKNIQYF
TRBV5-8	TRBD1	TRBJ1-6	.	TGTGCCAGCAGCGAAGGACAGGGGTGGCGTTCACCCCTCCACTTT	CASSEGQGWRSPLHF
TRBV2	TRBD1	TRBJ1-3	.	TGTGCCAGCAGCTATACACCTGGGACAGCCTCTGGAAACACCATATATTTT	CASSYTPGTASGNTIYF
TRBV6-1	.	TRBJ1-2	.	TGTGCCAGCAGTGAACCAGGGTGGGGCTACACCTTC	CASSEPGWGYTF
TRBV5-1	TRBD2	TRBJ2-1	once	TGCGCCAGCAGCTCCCTAGCGGGGGGGTCCTACAATGAGCAGTTCTTC	CASSSLAGGSYNEQFF
TRBV6-1	.	TRBJ1-5	once	TGTGCCAGCAGTGAAGCGCAGGGATATAGCAATCAGCCCCAGCATTTT	CASSEAQGYSNQPQHF
TRBV5-1	TRBD1	TRBJ2-7	.	TGCGCCAGCAGCTCCCCCACAGGGGGAAGTGACGAGCAGTACTTC	CASSSPTGGSDEQYF
TRBV5-1	.	TRBJ1-2	.	TGCGCCAGCAGCGATCGAGATCCGGGTAGCGGCTACACCTTC	CASSDRDPGSGYTF
TRBV18	TRBD1	TRBJ2-5	.	TGTGCCAGCTCACCGACACAGGGGCAAGAGACCCAGTACTTC	CASSPTQGQETQYF
TRBV12-3/TRBV12-4	.	TRBJ1-6	few	TGTGCCAGCAGTATACTAAATTCACCCCTCCACTTT	CASSILNSPLHF
TRBV7-4	.	TRBJ1-2	.	TGTGCCAGCAACTCGGACACCTACACCTTC	CASNSDTYTF
TRBV6-5	.	TRBJ1-4	few	TGTGCCAGCAGAGACACTCTCGGTAAAAAACTGTTTTTT	CASRDTLGKKLFF
TRBV28	.	TRBJ2-7	.	TGTGCCAGCAGTCGCGACAGTTTCCTCTACGAGCAGTACTTC	CASSRDSFLYEQYF
TRBV12-2	.	TRBJ1-1	.	TGTGCAAGTCGCTTTCAGGGTTGGGCTGAAGCTTTCTTT	CASRFQGWAEAFF
TRBV5-1	TRBD2	TRBJ2-3	.	TGCGCCAGCAGCTTGGGGCGGGGGACAGATACGCAGTATTTT	CASSLGRGTDTQYF
TRBV25-1	TRBD1	TRBJ1-1	.	TGTGCCAGCAGTGAATTAGGGACAGTAACAACTGAAGCTTTCTTT	CASSELGTVTTEAFF
TRBV2	.	TRBJ2-1	.	TGTGCCAGCAGGAGGGATCACTACAATGAGCAGTTCTTC	CASRRDHYNEQFF
TRBV4-1	.	TRBJ1-2	.	TGCGCCAGCAGCCCGGTATCCCCCGGGATTGTTTTCTTCGACTATGGCTACACCTTC	CASSPVSPGIVFFDYGYTF
TRBV30	TRBD1	TRBJ1-2	once	TGTGCCTGGAGCTTACGTACCGGGACAGGGTTGACTTTC	CAWSLRTGTGLTF
TRBV3-1/TRBV3-2	TRBD1	TRBJ1-2	.	TGTGCCAGCAGCCAAGGAACAGGGGGCGGCTACACCTTC	CASSQGTGGGYTF
TRBV19	.	TRBJ2-7	.	TGTGCCAGTAGAACAGGGCCACTCGAGAACGAGCAGTACTTC	CASRTGPLENEQYF
TRBV10-3	.	TRBJ1-1	.	TGTGCCATCAGTGAGGGGCCCGGGAGGAACACTGAAGCTTTCTTT	CAISEGPGRNTEAFF
TRBV10-3	.	TRBJ1-2	.	TGTGCCATCAGTGGGGGGGGTGGCTACACCTTC	CAISGGGGYTF
TRBV19	TRBD1	TRBJ1-4	.	TGTGCCAGCCGGGGACAGTCTGACTGGAATGAAAAACTGTTTTTT	CASRGQSDWNEKLFF
TRBV9	.	TRBJ2-1	.	TGTGCCAGCAGAGACGGAGGTGGGTCCTACAATGAGCAGTTCTTC	CASRDGGGSYNEQFF
TRBV28	.	TRBJ1-1	once	TGTGCCAGCAACTATGACGGGAACACTGAAGCTTTCTTT	CASNYDGNTEAFF
TRBV24-1	TRBD2	TRBJ2-1	.	TGTGCCACCAGTGATTTAAGCGGGGGGATCAATGAGCAGTTCTTC	CATSDLSGGINEQFF
TRBV30	TRBD1	TRBJ2-1	.	TGTGCCTCCAGAGACAGGGGGGGTTACAATGAGCAGTTCTTC	CASRDRGGYNEQFF
TRBV18	.	TRBJ1-1	.	TGTGCCAGCTCATCTGGGACATTAAACACTGAAGCTTTCTTT	CASSSGTLNTEAFF
TRBV3-1/TRBV3-2	.	TRBJ1-1	.	TGTGCCAGCAGCCAATTGTCTTCAGGGAACACTGAAGCTTTCTTT	CASSQLSSGNTEAFF
TRBV18	.	TRBJ2-1	.	TGTGCCAGCTCACCTAATCCAGGGTATGAGCAGTTCTTC	CASSPNPGYEQFF
TRBV27	.	TRBJ1-5	.	TGTGCCAGCAGTTTGGGCAGCAATAGCAATCAGCCCCAGCATTTT	CASSLGSNSNQPQHF
TRBV10-3	TRBD1	TRBJ1-4	.	TGTGCCGCCTCACAGGGGCAGAATGAAAAACTGTTTTTT	CAASQGQNEKLFF
TRBV3-1/TRBV3-2	.	TRBJ1-4	.	TGTGCCAGCAGCCAGGGGGGGGCAGGGACTAATGAAAAACTGTTTTTT	CASSQGGAGTNEKLFF
TRBV19	.	TRBJ1-1	.	TGTGCCACCCTACGGGGGGAGGGGGCTGAAGCTTTCTTT	CATLRGEGAEAFF
TRBV29-1	.	TRBJ1-1	.	TGCAGCGCCCTGCCGGAGGGAAAGGACACTGAAGCTTTCTTT	CSALPEGKDTEAFF
TRBV12-3/TRBV12-4	.	TRBJ1-5	.	TGTGCCAGCAGTTTAGGGCAGAATCAGCCCCAGCATTTT	CASSLGQNQPQHF
TRBV12-3/TRBV12-4	TRBD1	TRBJ1-5	.	TGTGCCAGCAGTCGCAGGGGGGATCAGCCCCAGCATTTT	CASSRRGDQPQHF
TRBV5-6	.	TRBJ2-2	.	TGTGCCAGCAGCTTTGGCTCTAGGTACACCGGGGAGCTGTTTTTT	CASSFGSRYTGELFF
TRBV3-1/TRBV3-2	TRBD2	TRBJ2-3	.	TGTGCCAGCAGCCAAAGGACTAGCGGGGACAAATTGGGGACGCAGTATTTT	CASSQRTSGDKLGTQYF
TRBV4-2	.	TRBJ1-3	.	TGTGCCAGCAGCCAAGATCAAGTTGGGAGGGTAGCCTCTGGAAACACCATATATTTT	CASSQDQVGRVASGNTIYF